This T cell receptor (beta chain) was identified in a study of T cells after yellow fever vaccination. Across the whole study: The fractions with low cell numbers were processed using SMART-Seq v4 Ultra Low Input.

Points on this clonotype: Its specificity is not known.

The V gene's germline CDR1 is SQVTM and CDR2 ANQGSEA. V dropped 6 bases and J dropped 4; count of bases not matched to a gene: 8. The CDR3 spans 13 residues. The study made its TCR cDNA through 5'RACE template switching. That step introduced a universal primer site along with UMIs. TCRdb itself ran the 5' RACE reads through MiXCR, one entry per CDR3 protein. The data show about 350,000 distinct CDR3 sequences, around 13% seen once. Study results and limitations: Though it reached lower strength, the secondary response hit its peak faster, day 5 versus 15. Clonotypes shared by both compartments, CD4 and CD8, made up a small share.

This TCR derives from a man in his late teens or twenties who received the YFV17D yellow fever vaccine. The chain recombines TRBV29-1 with TRBJ1-1; 7 bases agree with TRBD1. Specimen: CD4+ T cells sorted from PBMCs, collected 15 days after the yellow fever booster vaccination. The CDR3 spells CSVRRQGSTEAFF. CDR3 DNA: TGCAGCGTCCGGAGACAGGGATCCACTGAAGCTTTCTTT.